The clone carrying this T cell receptor beta chain was observed a few times. Its antigen remains unknown. This sample is drawn from a study of identical twins. Study-wide findings and caveats: Cross-sectional statistical analysis was relied on for the conclusions, without the same donors being followed. For zero-insertion analyses, partial confounding could come from invariant MAIT and iNKT cells. Models underpredicted monozygotic twin sharing of out-of-frame TCR alpha.

The CDR3 covers 15 residues. Germline CDR1 and CDR2: KGHSH and LQKENI. The V segment lost 0 bases and the J segment 10 bases; nucleotides outside the gene matches: 9. TCRdb fed the 5' RACE reads into MiXCR, producing one record per CDR3 protein. The sample includes approximately 630,000 distinct CDR3 sequences, 7% to 7.5% seen only once; the top ten take 1.6%. This same sample was also part of a study on yellow fever vaccine responses in identical twins.

V gene TRBV18 combines with J gene TRBJ2-5; 9 bases line up with TRBD2. This clonotype originated in a woman aged 18-29 years in good health. The sequenced material came from PBMCs. The CDR3 here is CASSPPSLAGTGQYF. In DNA, the CDR3 is TGTGCCAGCTCACCACCATCACTAGCGGGCACCGGCCAGTACTTC.